This T cell receptor beta chain was recorded in a study of blood T cells in healthy people across ages. Overall study results and limits: Higher diversity, along with more naive CD4+ cells, distinguished long-lived donors from aged donors.

Primed by a sample-barcoded 5' primer and a J-beta primer mix, a second PCR proceeded for 7 to 11 cycles. TCRdb recomputed calls from the 5' RACE reads with MiXCR, one row per CDR3 protein. The table lists some 900,000 distinct CDR3 sequences, 25% to 35% of them singletons. A remark on this clonotype: The antigen is unknown.

This CDR3 contains 15 residues. Germline V gene data show CDR1 as SGHDT and CDR2 as YYEEEE. V gave up 1 base and J gave up 6 bases, with 14 bases separating them. This sequence originates from a woman of 80 years or more in good health. The sample consisted of blood. The rearrangement joins TRBV5-6 to TRBJ1-5, with a tentative D call TRBD1 (6 bases). The CDR3 loop is CASSLRGRVPQPQHF. The CDR3, as DNA: TGTGCCAGCAGCTTGCGGGGGCGCGTCCCTCAGCCCCAGCATTTT.